Shown below are 2 T cell receptor beta chains from a single sample sequenced in a study of OX40 agonist ivuxolimab in advanced cancers. Produced via immunoSEQ multiplex PCR; TCRdb's table is partial and in-frame only. The sample lists more than 50,000 clones, 85% seen once, with approximately 3.6% in the top ten. Material: CD4+ or CD8+ T cells sorted from blood, obtained in a trial of the OX40 agonist ivuxolimab. The receptors originated from an adult with an advanced solid tumor such as melanoma, head and neck, liver or kidney cancer.

The chain is built from TRBV5-6 and TRBJ2-2, with 8 positions matching TRBD2. The CDR3 loop spans 16 amino acids. V shed 4 bases and J 7 bases; nucleotides not matched to a gene: 12. Germline V CDR1 and CDR2: SGHDT, YYEEEE. CDR3 sequence (DNA): TGTGCCAGCAGCCTCGGTCTGGCGGGAGGAATCGGGGAGCTGTTTTTT. This codes for CASSLGLAGGIGELFF. Complete variable domain (other parts from reference TRBV5-6 and TRBJ2-2): DAGVTQSPTHLIKTRGQQVTLRCSPKSGHDTVSWYQQALGQGPQFIFQYYEEEERQRGNFPDRFSGHQFPNYSSELNVNALLLGDSALYLCASSLGLAGGIGELFFGEGSRLTVL.

The genes are TRBV27 and TRBJ2-7, with 7 bases that match TRBD1. CDR3 length equals 14 residues. Germline assignment: CDR1 MNHEY and CDR2 SMNVEV (reference sequence). The J segment lost 2 bases and the V segment lost 6 bases, leaving 7 bases of the junction unmatched. The CDR3 region has the DNA TGTGCCAGCAGCCGCCGACAGGGACCCTACGAGCAGTACTTC. Translation: CASSRRQGPYEQYF.